This TCR beta chain comes out of a study of blood T cell repertoires in COVID-19 (TCRdb year 2020). With regard to the full study: Collaborator samples came from the United States, Italy and Spain and covered acute and convalescent phases of COVID-19. The dataset comprised deeply sampled blood TCRbeta repertoires from subjects exposed to, actively infected with, or recovered from COVID-19. The prospective study material was composed of cDNA or gDNA derived from T cells, B-cell-depleted T cells, or PBMCs. Where available, HLA class I and class II types were taken from metadata supplied by the sample provider and were not determined by assay-based typing. Samples were obtained from the ongoing ImmuneRACE study (first 160 participants) and from about 1,300 subjects provided by 6 global collaborators. The repertoires were released in a freely available public database intended as a resource for research on the immune response to SARS-CoV-2. The sample metadata nearly always contained a de-identified subject ID, COVID-19 status, age in years and sex.

Here V drops 3 bases and J drops 5 bases, and the junction holds 6 bases not matched to any gene. The germline V gene (reference sequence) supplies CDR1 GTSNPN and CDR2 SVGIG. The CDR3 spans 13 residues, from the cysteine through the phenylalanine. This entry keeps only the CDR3 DNA: 39 bases, framed from base 1. The immunoSEQ Assay, a bias-controlled multiplex PCR, was used to amplify TCRbeta CDR3 regions from genomic DNA. In the paper's pipeline: The number of nucleated cells in each sample was estimated from the amplification of reference gene primers within the assay. To quantify the absolute abundance of each unique TCRbeta CDR3 rearrangement, sequence reads were collapsed and filtered. Productive Simpson clonality was computed per sample as the square root of Simpson's diversity index over productive rearrangements. Entries here come from immuneACCESS through TCRdb and include only in-frame sequences with V and J called. Some clones fail to appear in such tables; in the studies checked, an unresolved V gene covers under half of the shortfall, and the cause of the remainder is unknown. From that table come the V and J calls and clone size; the DNA was used to work out D and trimming. The sample records approximately 5,700 clones, approximately 84% of which are singletons. 12% of the sample comes from the top ten.

Each collaborating institution followed its own protocols to collect whole blood in K2EDTA tubes. For TCRbeta analysis, collaborators shipped samples as frozen whole blood, isolated PBMCs, or DNA extracted from either of those sample types. Remarks on this clone: This receptor's antigen is unknown. Per-nucleotide qualities are absent, and no much larger clonotype sits a single base away.

On the study overall, not on this receptor specifically: The quantity of clinical and demographic metadata differed by source and by participant and was supplied without curation.

The V gene is TRBV30 and the J gene is TRBJ1-2; TRBD1 lines up with 7 middle nucleotides. Sequenced material: peripheral blood. The clonotype comes from a human donor in a cohort sampled during active COVID-19. At the DNA level, the sequence is TGTGCCTGGAGAAGGGACAGACCGTATGGCTACACCTTC. Protein translation: CAWRRDRPYGYTF. Reference TRBV30 and TRBJ1-2 proteins supply the regions before and after the CDR3; the full variable domain is: SQTIHQWPATLVQPVGSPLSLECTVEGTSNPNLYWYRQAAGRGLQLLFYSVGIGQISSEVPQNLSASRPQDRQFILSSKKLLLSDSGFYLCAWRRDRPYGYTFGSGTRLTVV.